The sequence of this T cell receptor (beta chain) was determined in a study of early T cells in non-severe SARS-CoV-2 infection. In germline, CDR1 is SGHVS, CDR2 FNYEAQ. Losses at the gene ends were 0 bases for V and 2 bases for J; bases not matched to a gene: 3. The CDR3 loop spans 15 amino acids. There are a few counts of this clonotype. One entry per CDR3 protein, called by TCRdb with MiXCR from the 5' RACE reads. The sample carries 70,000 or so distinct CDR3 sequences, around 15% recorded once. The sequence was obtained from an adult who was a healthcare worker with PCR-confirmed SARS-CoV-2 infection or an uninfected control (not recorded which). The sample consisted of whole blood. V is TRBV7-6 and J is TRBJ2-5, with TRBD1 matching 7 bases. The CDR3 DNA follows: TGTGCCAGCAGCTTAGCCTGGACAGGACAAGAGACCCAGTACTTC. Translation: CASSLAWTGQETQYF.